This T cell receptor (beta chain) was profiled in a study of T cells in Graves' hyperthyroidism and ophthalmopathy. Study-level results: In blood, most of the thyroid clonotypes expanded above 0.001 were also present. The model anticipated ophthalmopathy a median about 7 months pre-onset.

Trimming cost V 5 bases and J 5 bases; bases outside gene matches: 18. This CDR3 is 18 amino acids long. CDR1 is SGHTA, CDR2 FQGTGA, per germline. Amplification of TCR beta CDR3 regions was performed using RNA transcripts as template. Researchers ran a first-round RT-PCR on the TCR CDR3 using the HTBI primer set. From the multiplex PCR reads, TCRdb called clonotypes with MiXCR, one entry per CDR3 protein. The data contain 600,000 or so distinct CDR3 sequences, more than 45% of them singletons. About this clonotype itself: The antigen is unknown.

The clonotype was recovered from a woman under 30 with Graves' hyperthyroidism. The J gene is TRBJ1-5, the V gene TRBV7-3; 7 positions agree with TRBD1. The sequenced sample consisted of peripheral blood or thyroid tissue (not recorded which). In nucleotides, the CDR3 is TGTGCCAGCAGCCCCCGACCTCGACCGACAGGGAGGGATCAGCCCCAGCATTTT. Translation: CASSPRPRPTGRDQPQHF. Full variable domain (remainder filled in from reference TRBV7-3 and TRBJ1-5): GAGVSQTPSNKVTEKGKYVELRCDPISGHTALYWYRQSLGQGPEFLIYFQGTGAADDSGLPNDRFFAVRPEGSVSTLKIQRTERGDSAVYLCASSPRPRPTGRDQPQHFGDGTRLSIL.